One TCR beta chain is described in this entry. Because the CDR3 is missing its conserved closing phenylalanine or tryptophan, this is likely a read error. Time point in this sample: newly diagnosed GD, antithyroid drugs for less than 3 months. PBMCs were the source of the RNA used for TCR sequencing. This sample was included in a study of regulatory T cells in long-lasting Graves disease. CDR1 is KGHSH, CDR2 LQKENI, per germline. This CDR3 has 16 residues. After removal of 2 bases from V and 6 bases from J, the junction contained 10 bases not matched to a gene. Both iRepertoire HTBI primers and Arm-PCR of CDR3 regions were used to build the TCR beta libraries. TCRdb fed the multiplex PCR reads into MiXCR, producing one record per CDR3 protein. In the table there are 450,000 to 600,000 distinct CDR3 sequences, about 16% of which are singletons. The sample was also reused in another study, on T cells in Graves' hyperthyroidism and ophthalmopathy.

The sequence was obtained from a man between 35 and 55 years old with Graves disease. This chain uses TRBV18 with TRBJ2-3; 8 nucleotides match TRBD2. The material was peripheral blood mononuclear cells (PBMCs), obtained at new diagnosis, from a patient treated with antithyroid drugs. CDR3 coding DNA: TGTGCCAGCTCACCAATGGGAGCGGGGGCCCGGGATACGCAGTATCTT. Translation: CASSPMGAGARDTQYL.